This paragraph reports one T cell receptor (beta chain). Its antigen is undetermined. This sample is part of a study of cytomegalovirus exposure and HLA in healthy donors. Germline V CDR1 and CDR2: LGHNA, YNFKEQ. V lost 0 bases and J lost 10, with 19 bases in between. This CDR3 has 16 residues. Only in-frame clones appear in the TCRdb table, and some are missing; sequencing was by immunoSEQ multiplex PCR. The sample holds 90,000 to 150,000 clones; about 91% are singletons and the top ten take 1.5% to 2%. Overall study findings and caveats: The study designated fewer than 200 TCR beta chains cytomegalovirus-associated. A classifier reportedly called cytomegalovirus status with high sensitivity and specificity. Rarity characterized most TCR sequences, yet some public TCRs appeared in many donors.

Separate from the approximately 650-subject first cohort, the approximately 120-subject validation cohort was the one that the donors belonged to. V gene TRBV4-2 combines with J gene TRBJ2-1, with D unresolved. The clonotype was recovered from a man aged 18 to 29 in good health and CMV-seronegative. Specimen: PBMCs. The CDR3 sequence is CASSQELSESQLEQFF. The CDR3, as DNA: TGTGCCAGCAGCCAAGAATTGAGCGAATCACAATTGGAGCAGTTCTTC.